This T cell receptor beta chain was identified in a study of blood T cell repertoires in COVID-19. Whole-study context: COVID-19 samples from acute and convalescent phases originated in the United States, Italy and Spain. T cells, B-cell-depleted T cells, or PBMCs provided the cDNA or gDNA that served as material.

Enrolment of Seattle patients took place during active infection, and they were followed longitudinally. In the original workflow: Cell counts per sample came from amplifying reference gene primers. Produced via immunoSEQ multiplex PCR; TCRdb's table is partial and in-frame only. V and J calls and clone size come straight from that table; D and trimming were deduced from the DNA. The table shows 150,000 to 200,000 clones, with around four fifths occurring only once. The specimen was peripheral blood. This sequence was found in a woman in her 70s with COVID-19, enrolled during active disease.

The CDR3 DNA follows: TGTGCCAGCAGCATGGGAGGATGGGAGGGCTACACCTTC. As protein: CASSMGGWEGYTF. V is TRBV7-8 and J is TRBJ1-2; unclear D gene. This CDR3 contains 13 residues. The ends were cut back, 5 bases at V and 8 bases at J, with 15 bases in the middle. Germline values: CDR1 SGHVS, CDR2 FQNEAQ.